This TCR beta chain was obtained from a study of blood T cell repertoires in COVID-19 (dated by TCRdb to the early 2020s). Notes on the research overall: Samples from collaborators originated in the United States, Italy and Spain and spanned both the acute and convalescent phases of COVID-19. The material from the prospective study consisted of cDNA or gDNA derived from T cells, B-cell-depleted T cells, or PBMCs. The dataset comprised deeply sampled blood TCRbeta repertoires from subjects exposed to, actively infected with, or recovered from COVID-19. The repertoires were made available in a free public database intended to serve as a resource for research on the immune response to SARS-CoV-2. The samples were drawn from the first 160 participants of the ongoing ImmuneRACE study and from 1,200 or so subjects provided by 6 global collaborators. The sample metadata nearly always contained a de-identified subject ID, COVID-19 status, age in years and sex. Where HLA class I and class II types were available, the types were taken from metadata supplied by the sample provider, not from assay-based typing.

Overall results and qualifications from the work: Clinical and demographic metadata were provided uncurated, with the amount varying by source and participant.

TCRbeta CDR3 regions were amplified from genomic DNA by means of the immunoSEQ Assay, a bias-controlled multiplex PCR. From the authors' description of their analysis: Within the assay, amplification of reference gene primers was used to estimate how many nucleated cells each sample contained. To quantify the absolute abundance of each unique TCRbeta CDR3 rearrangement, sequence reads were collapsed and filtered. For each sample, productive Simpson clonality was calculated as the square root of Simpson's diversity index across productive rearrangements. This is the immuneACCESS table as TCRdb keeps it, with only in-frame sequences that have V and J called. A part of the clones is gone; compared with another copy, unresolved V genes explain less than half, and the rest is unexplained. That table furnishes V, J and clone size, whereas the DNA furnished D and trimming. For this sample the table gives about 210,000 clones, of which roughly 85% were detected only once. Jointly, the top ten make up approximately 5.1% of the sample.

The CDR3 sequence holds 16 residues, the cysteine and phenylalanine included. The read is trimmed to its CDR3 DNA, 48 bases read in frame from base 1. From a lookup of the germline V gene (reference sequence), CDR1 and CDR2 are LGHDT and YNNKEL. V was cut back by 3 bases and J by 0 bases, leaving a gap of 11 bases between them. One collaborating source in Seattle enrolled patients while the patients were actively infected and followed the patients over time throughout the course of disease. Collaborating institutions collected whole blood in K2EDTA tubes following their own protocols. For TCRbeta analysis, collaborator samples were shipped as frozen whole blood, as isolated PBMCs, or as DNA extracted from either sample type. In regard to this clone: Its antigen is not yet known. Qualities for individual bases were not recorded, and no much larger clone is one base off.

Recombination joined TRBV3-1 (or the pseudogene TRBV3-2) with TRBJ1-4, with TRBD1 tentatively as D gene (5 bases match). The sequence was collected from a man between 50 and 59 years old with COVID-19, enrolled during active disease. Sequencing was performed on peripheral blood. The nucleotide sequence reads TGTGCCAGCAGCCAGCCGGGACTCGCAACTAATGAAAAACTGTTTTTT. It encodes CASSQPGLATNEKLFF.